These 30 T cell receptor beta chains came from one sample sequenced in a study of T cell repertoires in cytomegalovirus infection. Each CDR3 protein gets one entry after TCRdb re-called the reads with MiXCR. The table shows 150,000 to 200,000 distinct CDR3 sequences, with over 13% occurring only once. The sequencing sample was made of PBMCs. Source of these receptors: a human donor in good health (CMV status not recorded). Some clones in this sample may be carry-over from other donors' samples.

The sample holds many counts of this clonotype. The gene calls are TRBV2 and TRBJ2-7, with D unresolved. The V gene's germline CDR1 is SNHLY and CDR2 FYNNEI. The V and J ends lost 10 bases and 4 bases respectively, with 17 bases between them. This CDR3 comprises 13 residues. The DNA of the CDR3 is TGTGCCATAACAAAGTCAGACTCTTACGAGCAGTACTTC. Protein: CAITKSDSYEQYF.

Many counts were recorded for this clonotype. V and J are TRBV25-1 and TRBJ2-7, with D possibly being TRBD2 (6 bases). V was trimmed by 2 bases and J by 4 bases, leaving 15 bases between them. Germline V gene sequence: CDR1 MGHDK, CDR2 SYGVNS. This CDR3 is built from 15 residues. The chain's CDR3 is CASSEISAGHYEQYF. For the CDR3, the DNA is TGTGCCAGCAGTGAAATATCAGCGGGTCATTACGAGCAGTACTTC.

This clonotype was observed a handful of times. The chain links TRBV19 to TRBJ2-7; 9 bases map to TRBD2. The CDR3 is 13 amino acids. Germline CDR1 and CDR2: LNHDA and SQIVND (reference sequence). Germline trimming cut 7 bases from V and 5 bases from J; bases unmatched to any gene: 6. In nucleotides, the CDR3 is TGTGCCAGTAAGTCTAGCGGGACCCACGAGCAGTACTTC. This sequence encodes CASKSSGTHEQYF.

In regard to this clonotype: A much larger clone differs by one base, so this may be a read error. In DNA, the CDR3 is TGTGCCAGCAGCCTGACTAGGAATGAGCGGTTCTTC. As protein: CASSLTRNERFF. The V gene is TRBV7-3, the J gene TRBJ2-1; possible D gene TRBD2, 6 bases. The germline V gene has CDR1 SGHTA and CDR2 FQGTGA. The CDR3 has 12 amino acids.

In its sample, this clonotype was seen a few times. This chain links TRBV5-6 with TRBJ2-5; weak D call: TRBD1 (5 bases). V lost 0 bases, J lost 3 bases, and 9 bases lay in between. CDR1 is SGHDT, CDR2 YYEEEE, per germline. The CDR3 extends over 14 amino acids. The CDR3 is CASSLVDSEETQYF. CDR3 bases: TGTGCCAGCAGCTTGGTCGACAGCGAAGAGACCCAGTACTTC.

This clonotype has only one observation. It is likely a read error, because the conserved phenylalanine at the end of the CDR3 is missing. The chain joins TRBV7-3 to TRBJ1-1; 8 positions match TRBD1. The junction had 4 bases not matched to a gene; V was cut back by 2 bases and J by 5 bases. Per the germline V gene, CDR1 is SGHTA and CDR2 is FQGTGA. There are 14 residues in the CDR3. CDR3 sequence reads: CASSLSTGGTEAFS. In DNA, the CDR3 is TGTGCCAGCAGCTTATCCACAGGGGGAACTGAAGCTTTCTCT.

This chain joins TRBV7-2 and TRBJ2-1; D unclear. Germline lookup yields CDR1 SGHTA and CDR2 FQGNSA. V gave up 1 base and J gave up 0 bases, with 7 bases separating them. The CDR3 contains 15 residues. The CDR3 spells CASSLGWNSYNEQFF. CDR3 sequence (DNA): TGTGCCAGCAGCTTAGGATGGAACTCCTACAATGAGCAGTTCTTC. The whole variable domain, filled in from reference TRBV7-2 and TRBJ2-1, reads GAGVSQSPSNKVTEKGKDVELRCDPISGHTALYWYRQSLGQGLEFLIYFQGNSAPDKSGLPSDRFSAERTGGSVSTLTIQRTQQEDSAVYLCASSLGWNSYNEQFFGPGTRLTVL.

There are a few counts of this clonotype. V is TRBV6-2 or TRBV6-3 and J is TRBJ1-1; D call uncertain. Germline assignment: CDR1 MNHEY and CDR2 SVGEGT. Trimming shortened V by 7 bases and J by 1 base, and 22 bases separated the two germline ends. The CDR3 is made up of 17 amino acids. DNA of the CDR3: TGTGCCAGCACCAAATTCCCGGGAGGACTCCCGAACACTGAAGCTTTCTTT. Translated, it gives CASTKFPGGLPNTEAFF.

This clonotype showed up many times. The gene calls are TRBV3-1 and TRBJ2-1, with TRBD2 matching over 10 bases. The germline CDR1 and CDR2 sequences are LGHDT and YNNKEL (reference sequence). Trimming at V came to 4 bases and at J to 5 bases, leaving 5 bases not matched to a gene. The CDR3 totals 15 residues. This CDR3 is CASSRAGGPHNEQFF. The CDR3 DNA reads TGTGCCAGCAGCCGAGCGGGAGGGCCGCACAATGAGCAGTTCTTC.

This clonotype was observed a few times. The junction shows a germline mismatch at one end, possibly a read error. As DNA, the CDR3 is TGTGCCAGCAGCCCGTGGGTCTTC. Its protein product is CASSPWVF. The chain joins TRBV7-9 to TRBJ1-2; D is unresolved. The CDR3 extends over 8 amino acids. Germline loops: CDR1 SEHNR, CDR2 FQNEAQ (reference sequence). The variable domain in full, with the rest retrieved from reference TRBV7-9 and TRBJ1-2, is DTGVSQNPRHKITKRGQNVTFRCDPISEHNRLYWYRQTLGQGPEFLTYFQNEAQLEKSRLLSDRFSAERPKGSFSTLEIQRTEQGDSAMYLCASSPWVFGSGTRLTVV.

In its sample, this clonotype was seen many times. CDR3 amino acids: CASILRPGQGASEAFF. DNA of the CDR3: TGTGCCAGCATCCTTCGCCCGGGACAGGGGGCGAGTGAAGCTTTCTTT. The chain links TRBV28 to TRBJ1-1; 12 positions agree with TRBD1. The CDR3 has 16 residues. Germline loops: CDR1 MDHEN, CDR2 SYDVKM. V lost 7 bases, J lost 7 bases, and 13 bases stayed unmatched.

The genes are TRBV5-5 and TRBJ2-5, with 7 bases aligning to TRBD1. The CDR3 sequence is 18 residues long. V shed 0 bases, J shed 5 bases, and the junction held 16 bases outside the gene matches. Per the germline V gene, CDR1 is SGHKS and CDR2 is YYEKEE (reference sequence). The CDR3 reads CASSLAWDSRERGETQYF. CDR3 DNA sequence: TGTGCCAGCAGCTTGGCTTGGGACAGTAGAGAACGAGGCGAGACCCAGTACTTC.

The CDR3 bases are TGTGCCAGCAGCCTAAGACAGGGGGCGTGGGAGACCCAGTACTTC. Translating gives CASSLRQGAWETQYF. V and J are TRBV6-2 or TRBV6-3 and TRBJ2-5; TRBD1 matches at 10 bases. V was pared by 6 bases and J by 5 bases, with 9 bases of the junction left unmatched. Germline-derived CDR1 and CDR2 are MNHEY and SVGEGT. CDR3 size: 15 residues.

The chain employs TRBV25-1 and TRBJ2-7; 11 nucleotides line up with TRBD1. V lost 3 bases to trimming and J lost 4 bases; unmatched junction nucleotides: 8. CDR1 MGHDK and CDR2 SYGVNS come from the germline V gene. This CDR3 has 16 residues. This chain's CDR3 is CASSDLGQGARYEQYF. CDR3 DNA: TGTGCCAGCAGTGACCTAGGACAGGGGGCGAGGTACGAGCAGTACTTC.

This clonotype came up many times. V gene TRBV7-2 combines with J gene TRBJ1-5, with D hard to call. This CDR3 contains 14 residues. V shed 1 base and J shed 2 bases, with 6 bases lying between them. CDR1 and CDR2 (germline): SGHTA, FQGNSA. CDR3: CASSLGGGNQPQHF. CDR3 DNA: TGTGCCAGCAGCTTAGGGGGTGGCAATCAGCCCCAGCATTTT. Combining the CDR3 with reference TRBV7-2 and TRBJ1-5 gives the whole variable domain GAGVSQSPSNKVTEKGKDVELRCDPISGHTALYWYRQSLGQGLEFLIYFQGNSAPDKSGLPSDRFSAERTGGSVSTLTIQRTQQEDSAVYLCASSLGGGNQPQHFGDGTRLSIL.

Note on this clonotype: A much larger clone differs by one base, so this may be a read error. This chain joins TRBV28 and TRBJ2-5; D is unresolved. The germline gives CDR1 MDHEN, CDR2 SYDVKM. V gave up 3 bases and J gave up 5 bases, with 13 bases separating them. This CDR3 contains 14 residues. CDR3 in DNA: TGTGCCAGCAGTTTTCTGTGCGGTCGGGAGACCCAGTACTTC. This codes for CASSFLCGRETQYF.

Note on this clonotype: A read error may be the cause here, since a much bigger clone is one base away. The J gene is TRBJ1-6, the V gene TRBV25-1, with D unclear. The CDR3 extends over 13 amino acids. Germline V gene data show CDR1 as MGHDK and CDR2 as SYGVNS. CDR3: CAISEYTNSPLHF. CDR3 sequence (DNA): TGTGCCATCAGTGAATACACGAATTCACCCCTCCACTTT. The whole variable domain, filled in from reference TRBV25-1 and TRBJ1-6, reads EADIYQTPRYLVIGTGKKITLECSQTMGHDKMYWYQQDPGMELHLIHYSYGVNSTEKGDLSSESTVSRIRTEHFPLTLESARPSHTSQYLCAISEYTNSPLHFGNGTRLTVT.

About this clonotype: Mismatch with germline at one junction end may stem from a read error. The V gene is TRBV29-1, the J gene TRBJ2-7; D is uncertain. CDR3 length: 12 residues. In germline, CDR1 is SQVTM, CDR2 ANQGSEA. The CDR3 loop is CIVERGPYEQYF. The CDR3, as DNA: TGCATCGTTGAACGCGGTCCCTACGAGCAGTACTTC.

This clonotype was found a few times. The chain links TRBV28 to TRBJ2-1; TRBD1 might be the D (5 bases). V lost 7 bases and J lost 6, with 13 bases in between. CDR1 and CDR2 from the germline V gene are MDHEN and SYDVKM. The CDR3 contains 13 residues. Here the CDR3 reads CASTPPRANEQFF. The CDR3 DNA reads TGTGCCAGCACCCCCCCCAGGGCCAATGAGCAGTTCTTC.

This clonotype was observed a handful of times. This CDR3 reads CASSLGTGHRAGELFF. CDR3 nucleotides: TGTGCCAGCAGCTTGGGAACCGGGCACCGAGCGGGGGAGCTGTTTTTT. The rearrangement links TRBV5-4 to TRBJ2-2; no firm D call. V shed 0 bases and J shed 8 bases, with 17 bases lying between them. The CDR3 consists of 16 residues. CDR1 and CDR2 from the germline V gene are SGHNT and YYREEE (reference sequence). The whole variable domain, remainder taken from reference TRBV5-4 and TRBJ2-2, is ETGVTQSPTHLIKTRGQQVTLRCSSQSGHNTVSWYQQALGQGPQFIFQYYREEENGRGNFPPRFSGLQFPNYSSELNVNALELDDSALYLCASSLGTGHRAGELFFGEGSRLTVL.

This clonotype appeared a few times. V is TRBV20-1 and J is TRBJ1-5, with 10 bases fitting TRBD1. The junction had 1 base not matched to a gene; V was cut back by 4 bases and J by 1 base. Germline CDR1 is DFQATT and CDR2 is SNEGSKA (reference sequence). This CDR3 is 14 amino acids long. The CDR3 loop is CSAKTGGSNQPQHF. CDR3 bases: TGCAGTGCTAAGACAGGGGGCAGCAATCAGCCCCAGCATTTT.

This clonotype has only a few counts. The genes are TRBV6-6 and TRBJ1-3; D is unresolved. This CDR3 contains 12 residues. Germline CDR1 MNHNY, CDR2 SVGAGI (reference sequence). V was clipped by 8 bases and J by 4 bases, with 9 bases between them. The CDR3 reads CASRGQGNTIYF. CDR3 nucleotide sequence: TGTGCCAGCCGTGGGCAAGGAAACACCATATATTTT.

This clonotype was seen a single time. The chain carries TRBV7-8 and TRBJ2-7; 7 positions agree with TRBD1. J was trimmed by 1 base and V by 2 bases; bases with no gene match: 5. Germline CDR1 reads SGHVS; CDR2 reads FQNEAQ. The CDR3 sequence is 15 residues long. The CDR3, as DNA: TGTGCCAGCAGCTTACCAGGGGGAAAATCCTACGAGCAGTACTTC. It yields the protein CASSLPGGKSYEQYF.

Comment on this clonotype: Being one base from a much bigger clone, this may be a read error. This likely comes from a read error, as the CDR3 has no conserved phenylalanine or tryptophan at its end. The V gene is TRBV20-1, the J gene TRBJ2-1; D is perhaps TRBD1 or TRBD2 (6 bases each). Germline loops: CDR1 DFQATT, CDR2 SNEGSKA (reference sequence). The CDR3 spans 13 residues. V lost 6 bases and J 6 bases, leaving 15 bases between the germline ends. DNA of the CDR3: TGCAGTGCAGGATCCCCGGGGGCCAATGAGCAGTTCATC. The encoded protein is CSAGSPGANEQFI.

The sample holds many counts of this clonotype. DNA for the CDR3: TGTGCCAGCAGCCCTCAGAGGGGAGATACGCAGTATTTT. Its translation: CASSPQRGDTQYF. The V gene is TRBV7-2, the J gene TRBJ2-3; D assignment may be TRBD1 or TRBD2 (5 bases each). Germline V gene lookup returns CDR1 SGHTA and CDR2 FQGNSA. With 5 bases removed from V and 5 bases from J, the gap between germline ends came to 11 bases. This CDR3 is 13 amino acids long.

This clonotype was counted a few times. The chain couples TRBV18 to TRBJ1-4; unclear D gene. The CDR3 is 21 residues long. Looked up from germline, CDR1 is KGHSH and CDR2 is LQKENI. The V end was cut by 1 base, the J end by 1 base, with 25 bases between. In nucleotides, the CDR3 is TGTGCCAGCTCACCACTTACACACATCGGAAGACCTACCTTAACTAATGAAAAACTGTTTTTT. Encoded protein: CASSPLTHIGRPTLTNEKLFF.

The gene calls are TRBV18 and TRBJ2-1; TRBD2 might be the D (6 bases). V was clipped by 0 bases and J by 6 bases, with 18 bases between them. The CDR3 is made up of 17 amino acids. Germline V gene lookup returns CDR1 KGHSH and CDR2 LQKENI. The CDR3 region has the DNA TGTGCCAGCTCACCACCCCCAAGCGGGCTGAAACCCAATGAGCAGTTCTTC. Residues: CASSPPPSGLKPNEQFF.

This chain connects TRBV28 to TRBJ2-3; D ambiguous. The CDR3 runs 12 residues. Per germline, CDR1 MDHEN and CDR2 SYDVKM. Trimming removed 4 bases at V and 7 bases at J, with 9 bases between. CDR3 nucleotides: TGTGCCAGCAGTTCACTGCTTTATACGCAGTATTTT. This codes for CASSSLLYTQYF.

The CDR3, as DNA: TGTGCCAGCTGTCTGGGGGGGCTCTACGAGCAGTACTTC. This encodes CASCLGGLYEQYF. J is TRBJ2-7 and V is TRBV5-6; the D gene is possibly TRBD2 (7 bases). V lost 7 bases and J 3 bases, leaving 14 bases between the germline ends. This CDR3 has 13 amino acids. Looked up from germline, CDR1 is SGHDT and CDR2 is YYEEEE.

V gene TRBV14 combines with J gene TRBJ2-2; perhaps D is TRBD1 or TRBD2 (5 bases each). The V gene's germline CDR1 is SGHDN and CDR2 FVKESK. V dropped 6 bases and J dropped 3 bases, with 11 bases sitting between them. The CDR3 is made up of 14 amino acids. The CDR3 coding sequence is TGTGCCAGCAGGCGTCTGGGGGACACCGGGGAGCTGTTTTTT. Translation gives CASRRLGDTGELFF. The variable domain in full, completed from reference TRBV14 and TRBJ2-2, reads EAGVTQFPSHSVIEKGQTVTLRCDPISGHDNLYWYRRVMGKEIKFLLHFVKESKQDESGMPNNRFLAERTGGTYSTLKVQPAELEDSGVYFCASRRLGDTGELFFGEGSRLTVL.